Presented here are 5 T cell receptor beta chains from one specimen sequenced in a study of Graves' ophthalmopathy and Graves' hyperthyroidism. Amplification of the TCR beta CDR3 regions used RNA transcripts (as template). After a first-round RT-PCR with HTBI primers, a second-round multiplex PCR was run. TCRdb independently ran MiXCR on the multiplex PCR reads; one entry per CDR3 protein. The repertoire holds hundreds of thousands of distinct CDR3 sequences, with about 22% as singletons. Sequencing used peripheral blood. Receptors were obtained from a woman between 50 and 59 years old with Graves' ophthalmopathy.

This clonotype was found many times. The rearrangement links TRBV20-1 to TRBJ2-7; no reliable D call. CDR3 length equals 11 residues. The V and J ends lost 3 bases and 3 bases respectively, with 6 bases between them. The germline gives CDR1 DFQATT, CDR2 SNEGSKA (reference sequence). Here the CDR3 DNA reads TGCAGTGCTAGTGCCATCTACGAGCAGTACTTC. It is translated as CSASAIYEQYF.

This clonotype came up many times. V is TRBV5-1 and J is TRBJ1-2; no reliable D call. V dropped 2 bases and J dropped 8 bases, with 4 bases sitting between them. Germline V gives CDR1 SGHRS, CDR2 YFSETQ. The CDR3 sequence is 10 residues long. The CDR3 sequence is CASSFGGYTF. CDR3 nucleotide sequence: TGCGCCAGCAGCTTCGGCGGCTACACCTTC.

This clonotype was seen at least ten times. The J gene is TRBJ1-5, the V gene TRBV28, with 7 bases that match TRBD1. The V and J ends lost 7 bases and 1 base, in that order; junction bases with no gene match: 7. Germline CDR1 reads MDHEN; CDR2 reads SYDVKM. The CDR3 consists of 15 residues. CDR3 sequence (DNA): TGTGCCAGCATTAGGACAGGAGGGAGCAATCAGCCCCAGCATTTT. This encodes CASIRTGGSNQPQHF. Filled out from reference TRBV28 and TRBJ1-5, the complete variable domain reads DVKVTQSSRYLVKRTGEKVFLECVQDMDHENMFWYRQDPGLGLRLIYFSYDVKMKEKGDIPEGYSVSREKKERFSLILESASTNQTSMYLCASIRTGGSNQPQHFGDGTRLSIL.

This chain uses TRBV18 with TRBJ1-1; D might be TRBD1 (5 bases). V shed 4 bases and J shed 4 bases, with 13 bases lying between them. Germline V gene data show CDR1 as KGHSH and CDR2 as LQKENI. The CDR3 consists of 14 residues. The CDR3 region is CASSQIRDSTEAFF. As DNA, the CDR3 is TGTGCCAGCTCACAAATCCGGGACTCCACTGAAGCTTTCTTT.

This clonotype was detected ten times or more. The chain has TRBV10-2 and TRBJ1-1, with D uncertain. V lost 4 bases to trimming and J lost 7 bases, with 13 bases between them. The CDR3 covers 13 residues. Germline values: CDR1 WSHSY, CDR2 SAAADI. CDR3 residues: CASSGWQPDEAFF. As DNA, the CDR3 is TGCGCCAGCAGTGGTTGGCAGCCGGATGAAGCTTTCTTT.